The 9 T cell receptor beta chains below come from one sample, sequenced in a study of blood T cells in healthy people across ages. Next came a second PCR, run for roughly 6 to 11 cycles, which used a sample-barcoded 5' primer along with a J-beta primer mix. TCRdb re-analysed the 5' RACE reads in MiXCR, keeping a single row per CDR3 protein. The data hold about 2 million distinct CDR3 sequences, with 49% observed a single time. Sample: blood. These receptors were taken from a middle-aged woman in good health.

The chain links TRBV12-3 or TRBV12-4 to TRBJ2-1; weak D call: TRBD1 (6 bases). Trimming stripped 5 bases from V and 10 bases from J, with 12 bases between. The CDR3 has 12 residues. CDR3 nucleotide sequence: TGTGCCAGCAGTCTTAAAGACAGGGAGCAGTTCTTC. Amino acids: CASSLKDREQFF.

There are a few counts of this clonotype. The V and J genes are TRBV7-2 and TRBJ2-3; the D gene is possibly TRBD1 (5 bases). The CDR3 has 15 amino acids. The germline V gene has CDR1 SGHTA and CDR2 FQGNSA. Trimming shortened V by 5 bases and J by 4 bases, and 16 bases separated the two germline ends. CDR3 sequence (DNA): TGTGCCAGCAGCCAGCAGGGAAGGACGGCAGATACGCAGTATTTT. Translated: CASSQQGRTADTQYF.

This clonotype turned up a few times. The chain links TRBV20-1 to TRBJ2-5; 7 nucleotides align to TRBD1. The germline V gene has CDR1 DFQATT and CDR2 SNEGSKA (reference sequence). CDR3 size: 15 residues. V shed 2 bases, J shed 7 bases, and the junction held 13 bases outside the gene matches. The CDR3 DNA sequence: TGCAGTGCTAGACCCCTGGACACCCCAGGGGGGACCCAGTACTTC. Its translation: CSARPLDTPGGTQYF.

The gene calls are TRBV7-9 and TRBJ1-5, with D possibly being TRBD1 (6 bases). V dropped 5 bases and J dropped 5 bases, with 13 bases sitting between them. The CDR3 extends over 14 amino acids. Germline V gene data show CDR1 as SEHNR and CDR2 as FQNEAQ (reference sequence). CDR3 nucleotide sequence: TGTGCCAGCAGCAGGGGGGACGTAGATCAGCCCCAGCATTTT. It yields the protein CASSRGDVDQPQHF.

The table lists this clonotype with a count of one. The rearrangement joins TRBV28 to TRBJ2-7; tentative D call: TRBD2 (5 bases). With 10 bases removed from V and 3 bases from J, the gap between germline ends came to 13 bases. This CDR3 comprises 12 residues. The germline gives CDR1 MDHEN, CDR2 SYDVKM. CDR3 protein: CAIGRTFYEQYF. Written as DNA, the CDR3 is TGTGCCATAGGACGGACTTTCTACGAGCAGTACTTC.

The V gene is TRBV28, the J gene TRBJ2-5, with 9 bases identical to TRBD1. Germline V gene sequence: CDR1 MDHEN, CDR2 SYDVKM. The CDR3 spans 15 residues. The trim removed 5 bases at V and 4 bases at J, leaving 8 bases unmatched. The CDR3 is CASSLQGASSETQYF. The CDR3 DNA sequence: TGTGCCAGCAGTCTACAGGGGGCGAGTTCAGAGACCCAGTACTTC.

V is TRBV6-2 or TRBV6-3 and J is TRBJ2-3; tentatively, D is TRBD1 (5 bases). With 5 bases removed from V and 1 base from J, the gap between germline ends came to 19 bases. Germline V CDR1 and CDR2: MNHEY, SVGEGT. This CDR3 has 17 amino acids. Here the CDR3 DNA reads TGTGCCAGCAGTGAGGCAGGAAGGGGCGCGGGCACAGATACGCAGTATTTT. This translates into CASSEAGRGAGTDTQYF.

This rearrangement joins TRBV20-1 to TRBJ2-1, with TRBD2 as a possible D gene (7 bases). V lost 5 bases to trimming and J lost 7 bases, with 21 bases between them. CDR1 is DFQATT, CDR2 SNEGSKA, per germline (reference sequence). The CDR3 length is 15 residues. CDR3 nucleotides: TGCAGTGCTCTCCTTGGGGGGGGGCTGGGGAATGAGCAGTTCTTC. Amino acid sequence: CSALLGGGLGNEQFF.

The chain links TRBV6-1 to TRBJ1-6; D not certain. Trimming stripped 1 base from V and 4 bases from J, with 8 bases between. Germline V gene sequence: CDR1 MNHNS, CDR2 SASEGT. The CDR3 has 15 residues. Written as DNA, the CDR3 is TGTGCCAGCAGTGAAGGAGAAACTTATAATTCACCCCTCCACTTT. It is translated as CASSEGETYNSPLHF.